A single sample is the source of the 10 T cell receptor beta chains below, sequenced in a study of T cell responses to AZD1222 COVID-19 vaccine. Using immunoSEQ multiplex PCR, the repertoire was profiled, and TCRdb retains in-frame clones only, with some absent. This sample has 150,000 to 200,000 clones, with approximately 90% found just once. Sequencing used peripheral blood, obtained on day 0 of AZD1222 vaccination. The receptors originated from an adult in good health.

The V gene is TRBV7-9, the J gene TRBJ1-3; D is perhaps TRBD1 (5 bases). The CDR3 has 14 residues. V lost 2 bases to trimming and J lost 7 bases, with 12 bases between them. CDR1 SEHNR and CDR2 FQNEAQ come from the germline V gene (reference sequence). CDR3 in DNA: TGTGCCAGCAGCTTAAATGCAGGGAGTAACACCATATATTTT. It codes for CASSLNAGSNTIYF.

The gene calls are TRBV19 and TRBJ1-1; 8 bases align to TRBD1. Trimming took 5 bases from V and 4 from J; bases not matched to a gene: 3. This CDR3 spans 13 amino acids. Per the germline V gene, CDR1 is LNHDA and CDR2 is SQIVND (reference sequence). CDR3 region: CASSPGGGTEAFF. CDR3 nucleotide sequence: TGTGCCAGTAGTCCAGGGGGCGGCACTGAAGCTTTCTTT.

J is TRBJ1-1 and V is TRBV18, with D perhaps matching TRBD1 (5 bases). There are 13 residues in the CDR3. Trimming left V 4 bases short and J 5 bases short, with 11 bases between. Germline-derived CDR1 and CDR2 are KGHSH and LQKENI. CDR3 nucleotide sequence: TGTGCCAGCTCACACGGGGGTAATACTGAAGCTTTCTTT. Protein: CASSHGGNTEAFF.

This rearrangement joins TRBV5-6 to TRBJ2-3, with 14 positions matching TRBD2. This CDR3 comprises 16 residues. The germline CDR1 and CDR2 sequences are SGHDT and YYEEEE. With V trimmed by 4 bases and J by 8 bases, 9 bases remained unmatched. CDR3 loop: CASSGGTSGGRGTQYF. The CDR3 nucleotides are TGTGCCAGCAGCGGAGGGACTAGCGGGGGACGGGGTACGCAGTATTTT.

The rearrangement joins TRBV28 to TRBJ2-7; possibly TRBD1 for D (6 bases). V was cut by 3 bases and J by 3 bases, with 21 bases left in between. The germline CDR1 and CDR2 sequences are MDHEN and SYDVKM. This CDR3 is 17 amino acids long. CDR3 sequence reads: CASSFHPTGTKNYEQYF. CDR3 nucleotides: TGTGCCAGCAGTTTCCACCCCACAGGGACGAAAAACTACGAGCAGTACTTC.

The J gene is TRBJ1-1, the V gene TRBV6-6; the D gene is possibly TRBD1 (5 bases). CDR1 and CDR2 (germline): MNHNY, SVGAGI (reference sequence). Trimming removed 4 bases from V and 4 bases from J, with 13 bases in between. The CDR3 loop spans 14 amino acids. For the CDR3, the DNA is TGTGCCAGCAGTTCCCAGCCGGGGCCCACTGAAGCTTTCTTT. Amino acids: CASSSQPGPTEAFF.

This sequence joins TRBV15 and TRBJ1-1, with D hard to call. In germline, CDR1 is LNHNV, CDR2 YYDKDF (reference sequence). This CDR3 contains 19 residues. The V gene lost 0 bases and the J gene lost 0 bases, with 20 bases spanning the gap. The CDR3 sequence is CATSRDSASFIPLNTEAFF. Here the CDR3 DNA reads TGTGCCACCAGCAGAGATTCGGCATCTTTCATTCCCTTGAACACTGAAGCTTTCTTT.

The chain joins TRBV5-6 to TRBJ1-2; D is ambiguous. This CDR3 has 14 residues. Germline loops: CDR1 SGHDT, CDR2 YYEEEE. Trimming left V 5 bases short and J 4 bases short, with 15 bases between. The CDR3 is CASSRGSIFYGYTF. In nucleotides, the CDR3 is TGTGCCAGCAGTCGTGGCAGCATATTCTATGGCTACACCTTC.

This sequence joins TRBV28 and TRBJ2-2; 9 bases align to TRBD2. Unmatched junction bases numbered 6, after V lost 6 bases and J lost 1 base. The CDR3 contains 16 residues. Per germline, CDR1 MDHEN and CDR2 SYDVKM. CDR3 nucleotide sequence: TGTGCCAGCAGGCTGGGACTAGCCGAGAACACCGGGGAGCTGTTTTTT. Its protein product is CASRLGLAENTGELFF. Full variable domain (remainder filled in from reference TRBV28 and TRBJ2-2): DVKVTQSSRYLVKRTGEKVFLECVQDMDHENMFWYRQDPGLGLRLIYFSYDVKMKEKGDIPEGYSVSREKKERFSLILESASTNQTSMYLCASRLGLAENTGELFFGEGSRLTVL.

V is TRBV28 and J is TRBJ1-5, with 10 bases fitting TRBD1. The V gene's germline CDR1 is MDHEN and CDR2 SYDVKM. Trimming removed 3 bases from V and 4 bases from J; junction bases left unmatched: 3. CDR3 size: 15 residues. The CDR3 bases are TGTGCCAGCAGTTTGGGGGGACAGGGGAATCAGCCCCAGCATTTT. This gives the protein CASSLGGQGNQPQHF.